The 8 T cell receptor beta chains in this list originate from one sample, sequenced in a study of blood T cells in healthy people across ages. Then a second PCR, running roughly 7 to 11 cycles, was carried out with a sample-barcoded 5' primer and a J-beta primer mix. One entry per CDR3 protein results from TCRdb running MiXCR on the 5' RACE reads. The table includes 630,000 or so distinct CDR3 sequences, about 30% detected once. The sequencing sample was made of blood. The receptors come from a woman older than 75 in good health.

The chain has TRBV30 and TRBJ2-1; 7 nucleotides match TRBD1. Losses at the gene ends were 3 bases for V and 5 bases for J; bases not matched to a gene: 1. The CDR3 runs 12 residues. CDR1 and CDR2 from the germline V gene are GTSNPN and SVGIG (reference sequence). Written as DNA, the CDR3 is TGTGCCTGGAGAGGGGGCCACAATGAGCAGTTCTTC. Translating gives CAWRGGHNEQFF.

This clonotype has ten or more counts. The chain has TRBV6-1 and TRBJ1-2; D is uncertain. V was trimmed by 2 bases and J by 8 bases, leaving 18 bases between them. Per germline, CDR1 MNHNS and CDR2 SASEGT. The CDR3 spans 15 residues. The chain's CDR3 is CASSESLGLEFGYTF. Here the CDR3 DNA reads TGTGCCAGCAGTGAAAGTTTAGGGCTAGAATTCGGCTACACCTTC.

This clonotype was recorded at least ten times. The chain recombines TRBV6-1 with TRBJ2-5; D possibly uses TRBD1 or TRBD2 (5 bases each). The CDR3 has 14 amino acids. Deletions cut 3 bases from V and 7 bases from J, with 15 bases between. CDR1 is MNHNS, CDR2 SASEGT, per germline. CDR3 sequence: CASSEATVEGTQYF. In DNA form, the CDR3 reads TGTGCCAGCAGTGAGGCGACAGTTGAGGGGACCCAGTACTTC.

Comments on this clonotype: A much larger clone lies one base from this, so it may be a read error. J is TRBJ1-4 and V is TRBV12-3 or TRBV12-4; D unresolved. The CDR3 sequence is 14 residues long. The CDR3 sequence: CASSVLGSNEKRFF. The CDR3 DNA is TGTGCCAGCAGCGTACTGGGAAGTAATGAAAAACGGTTTTTT.

The chain's CDR3 is CASSLGRTVGEPQHF. The CDR3, as DNA: TGTGCCAGCAGTTTAGGGCGGACTGTTGGGGAGCCCCAGCATTTT. The chain recombines TRBV28 with TRBJ1-5; D not certain. CDR3 size: 15 residues. The V gene lost 2 bases and the J gene lost 8 bases, with 16 bases spanning the gap. Germline CDR1 MDHEN, CDR2 SYDVKM.

As to this clonotype: A much bigger clone sits one base away, suggesting this may be a read error. The chain recombines TRBV1 with TRBJ2-7; TRBD2 is taken as the D call from the table, unchecked against the DNA. TRBV1 is flagged as a pseudogene. CDR3 length equals 18 residues. The CDR3 here is CTSSQGGIAGGLLNEQYF. The CDR3 DNA is TGCACCAGCAGCCAAGGAGGCATTGCGGGGGGGCTATTGAATGAGCAGTACTTC.

As to this clonotype: It may be a read error: a sequence one base away is much more abundant. The CDR3 DNA is TGTGCCAGCAGTGGTTCGACAGGGAGTACAGATACGCAGTATTTT. Translation: CASSGSTGSTDTQYF. The V and J genes are TRBV6-1 and TRBJ2-3; 7 nucleotides align to TRBD1. This CDR3 has 15 residues. The V segment lost 4 bases and the J segment 3 bases; nucleotides outside the gene matches: 7. Germline CDR1 MNHNS, CDR2 SASEGT.

This sequence joins TRBV20-1 and TRBJ2-1, with 9 bases matching TRBD1. The CDR3 spans 13 residues. The germline CDR1 and CDR2 sequences are DFQATT and SNEGSKA (reference sequence). V shed 3 bases and J 9 bases; nucleotides not matched to a gene: 6. This CDR3 is CSARTGGWVEQFF. The CDR3 coding sequence is TGCAGTGCTAGGACAGGGGGATGGGTTGAGCAGTTCTTC.